This is a list of T cell receptor beta chains from one sample in a study of T-cell reconstitution after alpha-beta-depleted transplantation in children. TCRdb reprocessed the PCR reads via MiXCR and lists one record per CDR3 protein. This table holds 200,000 to 250,000 distinct CDR3 sequences, roughly 10% found once. Sequences were derived from PBMCs, sampled before TCRalphabeta/CD19-depleted stem cell transplant. These receptors were taken from a child in the first two years of life with acute myeloid leukemia, due to receive a stem cell transplant. The CDR3 runs from the conserved cysteine through the conserved F or W. A D gene is named only where the DNA matches it firmly. Some rows have no size entry. The others give once, few or many, or a class for an expanded clone.

TRBJ2-1	TRBV25-1	NA	many	CASSEYDDNSYNEQFF	TGTGCCAGCAGTGAATATGACGACAATTCCTACAATGAGCAGTTCTTC
TRBJ1-1	TRBV3-1	NA	many	CASSRGDTEAFF	TGTGCCAGCAGCCGGGGGGACACTGAAGCTTTCTTT
TRBJ2-5	TRBV5-4	TRBD2	NA	CASSGSGKQETQYF	TGTGCCAGCAGTGGTAGCGGGAAGCAAGAGACCCAGTACTTC
TRBJ1-3	TRBV18	NA	NA	CASSPPGLGGNTIYF	TGTGCCAGCTCACCACCGGGACTCGGAGGAAACACCATATATTTT
TRBJ2-3	TRBV7-6	NA	few	CASSLAVGWGTDTQYF	TGTGCCAGCAGCTTAGCCGTGGGGTGGGGCACAGATACGCAGTATTTT
TRBJ2-2	TRBV6-5	NA	few	CASSYLGLTALGTGELFF	TGTGCCAGCAGTTACCTAGGATTGACAGCCCTGGGGACCGGGGAGCTGTTTTTT
TRBJ2-1	TRBV5-1	TRBD2	NA	CANSLDGGTSGFF	TGCGCCAACAGCTTGGATGGAGGGACTAGCGGATTCTTC
TRBJ2-1	TRBV6-2/TRBV6-3	TRBD1	NA	CASRRQGLGAEQFF	TGTGCCAGCAGGCGACAGGGGCTGGGCGCTGAGCAGTTCTTC
TRBJ2-6	TRBV12-3/TRBV12-4	NA	many	CASGRPGANVLTF	TGTGCCAGCGGGCGGCCCGGGGCCAACGTCCTGACTTTC
TRBJ1-3	TRBV20-1	TRBD1	many	CSVPGQGNGNTIYF	TGCAGTGTTCCGGGACAGGGGAACGGAAACACCATATATTTT
TRBJ2-1	TRBV28	TRBD1	many	CASSLGDRGLYNEQFF	TGTGCCAGCAGTTTGGGGGACAGGGGGCTTTACAATGAGCAGTTCTTC
TRBJ2-2	TRBV28	NA	many	CASLQANTGELFF	TGTGCCAGCCTACAGGCGAACACCGGGGAGCTGTTTTTT
TRBJ1-1	TRBV5-1	NA	many	CASSWTAVNTEAFF	TGCGCCAGCAGCTGGACAGCCGTGAACACTGAAGCTTTCTTT
TRBJ2-7	TRBV18	NA	few	CASSGTRSGYEQYF	TGTGCCAGCTCGGGCACTAGAAGCGGGTACGAGCAGTACTTC
TRBJ2-7	TRBV7-6	NA	many	CASSLGGADHEQYF	TGTGCCAGCAGCTTGGGGGGGGCGGACCACGAGCAGTACTTC
TRBJ1-2	TRBV10-3	TRBD1	many	CAISESNGGGNGYTF	TGTGCCATCAGTGAGTCGAACGGAGGGGGCAATGGCTACACCTTC
TRBJ1-2	TRBV5-4	NA	many	CASSLALVQADYGYTF	TGTGCCAGCAGCTTGGCCTTGGTACAGGCTGACTATGGCTACACCTTC
TRBJ1-1	TRBV7-9	NA	few	CASSLVGREAFF	TGTGCCAGCAGCTTAGTTGGTAGAGAAGCTTTCTTT
TRBJ2-5	TRBV5-5	NA	many	CASSFGQNGGTQYF	TGTGCCAGCAGCTTCGGGCAGAATGGGGGGACCCAGTACTTC
TRBJ2-6	TRBV25-1	NA	many	CASSVDGDSGANVLTF	TGTGCCAGCAGTGTGGACGGGGACTCTGGGGCCAACGTCCTGACTTTC
TRBJ2-1	TRBV12-3/TRBV12-4	NA	many	CASSLTSRGLSYNEQFF	TGTGCCAGCAGTTTGACGTCCAGGGGCCTCTCCTACAATGAGCAGTTCTTC
TRBJ1-1	TRBV29-1	TRBD1	many	CSVSQLRGLVNTEAFF	TGCAGCGTTAGCCAACTTAGGGGGCTGGTGAACACTGAAGCTTTCTTT
TRBJ2-7	TRBV24-1	NA	many	CATSDLDSPYEQYF	TGTGCCACCAGTGATTTGGACAGCCCCTACGAGCAGTACTTC
TRBJ2-1	TRBV7-7	TRBD2	many	CASSARTSGNNEQFF	TGTGCCAGCAGCGCCCGGACTAGCGGGAACAATGAGCAGTTCTTC
TRBJ1-5	TRBV3-1	NA	many	CASCPDSRNQPQHF	TGTGCCTCCTGCCCCGACAGCCGCAATCAGCCCCAGCATTTT
TRBJ1-1	TRBV12-3/TRBV12-4	NA	many	CASSPPTSPEAFF	TGTGCCAGCAGCCCCCCGACGTCCCCTGAAGCTTTCTTT
TRBJ2-5	TRBV24-1	TRBD1	many	CATSDTIGTGGETQYF	TGTGCCACCAGTGATACAATTGGGACAGGAGGTGAGACCCAGTACTTC
TRBJ2-5	TRBV12-3/TRBV12-4	NA	few	CASSPQQVKTQYF	TGTGCCAGCAGTCCCCAGCAGGTCAAGACCCAGTACTTC
TRBJ2-1	TRBV10-3	TRBD2	many	CAIGTSGSVGQFF	TGTGCCATCGGGACTAGCGGGTCGGTAGGGCAGTTCTTC
TRBJ2-3	TRBV5-1	NA	many	CASSLAFGDLTDTQYF	TGCGCCAGCAGCTTGGCGTTCGGTGACCTCACAGATACGCAGTATTTT
TRBJ2-3	TRBV4-2	TRBD2	many	CASSQDLAGVSDTQYF	TGTGCCAGCAGCCAAGACCTAGCGGGAGTATCAGATACGCAGTATTTT
TRBJ2-1	TRBV5-1	NA	many	CASSWPNNEQFF	TGCGCCAGCAGCTGGCCTAACAATGAGCAGTTCTTC
TRBJ2-2	TRBV4-2	TRBD2	many	CASSQDTSGRRGNTGELFF	TGTGCCAGCAGCCAAGATACTAGCGGGAGGAGAGGAAACACCGGGGAGCTGTTTTTT
TRBJ1-5	TRBV28	NA	many	CASSLRGPNQPQHF	TGTGCCAGCAGTTTGAGGGGCCCTAATCAGCCCCAGCATTTT
TRBJ2-1	TRBV30	NA	many	CALRGGPSYNEQFF	TGTGCCTTAAGAGGAGGCCCTTCCTACAATGAGCAGTTCTTC